This T cell receptor beta chain was captured by sequencing in a study of T-cell reconstitution after alpha-beta-depleted transplantation in children. This clonotype was seen a few times. Per the germline V gene, CDR1 is LNHNV and CDR2 is YYDKDF (reference sequence). The V gene lost 1 base and the J gene lost 3 bases, with 12 bases spanning the gap. The CDR3 has 15 residues. Preparation of the TCRbeta library was carried out with unique molecular identifiers. One entry per CDR3 protein, called by TCRdb with MiXCR from the PCR reads. The table includes some 500,000 distinct CDR3 sequences, 30% to 35% detected once.

Sequenced here: PBMCs from the stem cell graft donor, sampled from the stem cell graft. The sequence was collected from a human donor who donated a stem cell graft to a child with aplastic anemia. The chain joins TRBV15 to TRBJ1-1; a weak D match, TRBD1 (5 bases). CDR3: CATSRAGTDYTEAFF. Here the CDR3 DNA reads TGTGCCACCAGCAGAGCGGGGACGGATTACACTGAAGCTTTCTTT.